This T cell receptor (beta chain) was documented in a study of OX40 agonist ivuxolimab in advanced cancers. Study-wide background: Each patient was given ivuxolimab into a vein every 2 weeks, at 0.01 to 10 mg/kg.

Patients were ruled out by autoimmune disease history or systemic immunosuppression. Repertoires were generated with immunoSEQ multiplex PCR, while TCRdb's copy carries only in-frame clones and drops some. Among about 77,000 clones listed, around 87% were seen once. Study-wide points: Patients who responded partially at 0.1-3.0 mg/kg showed clonal expansion ranking among the lowest. Not determined was the antigen specificity of the expanded peripheral T cells.

The CDR3 covers 18 residues. Germline-derived CDR1 and CDR2 are MNHEY and SMNVEV (reference sequence). V was pared by 4 bases and J by 4 bases, with 26 bases between. To note about this clone: What it binds is unknown.

The input for sequencing was CD4+ or CD8+ T cells sorted from blood, taken in a trial of the OX40 agonist ivuxolimab. This chain joins TRBV27 and TRBJ2-7, with a tentative D call TRBD1 (6 bases). The receptor was derived from an adult with an advanced solid tumor such as melanoma, head and neck, liver or kidney cancer. The CDR3 sequence is CASSSRLQGPILPYEQYF. CDR3 bases: TGTGCCAGCAGTTCCAGACTACAGGGTCCTATTTTACCTTACGAGCAGTACTTC.